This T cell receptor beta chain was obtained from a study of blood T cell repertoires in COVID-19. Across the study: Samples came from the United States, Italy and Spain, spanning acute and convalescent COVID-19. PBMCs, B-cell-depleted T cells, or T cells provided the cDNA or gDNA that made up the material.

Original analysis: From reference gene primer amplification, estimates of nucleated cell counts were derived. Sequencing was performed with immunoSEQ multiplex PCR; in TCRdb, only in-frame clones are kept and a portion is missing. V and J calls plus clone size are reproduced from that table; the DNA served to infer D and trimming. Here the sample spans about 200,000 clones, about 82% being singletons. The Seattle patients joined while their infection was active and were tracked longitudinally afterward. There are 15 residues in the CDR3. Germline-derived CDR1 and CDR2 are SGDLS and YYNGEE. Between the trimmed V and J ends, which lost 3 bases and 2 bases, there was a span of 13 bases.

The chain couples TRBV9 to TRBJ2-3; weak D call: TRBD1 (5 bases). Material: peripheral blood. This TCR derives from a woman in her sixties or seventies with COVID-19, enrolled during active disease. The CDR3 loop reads CASSDWGGPTDTQYF. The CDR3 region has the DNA TGTGCCAGCAGCGACTGGGGCGGACCCACAGATACGCAGTATTTT.